The rows below give T cell receptor beta chains drawn from one sample of a study of shared clonotypes between healthy human individuals. Data came from immunoSEQ multiplex PCR; TCRdb stores just in-frame clones and leaves some out. The sample lists roughly 2.4 million clones; approximately 96% were seen once. The specimen was naive CD4+ T cells sorted from blood. These receptors all stem from a man younger than 35 in good health. Each CDR3 is given with its conserved first and last residue. D genes are given only for firm matches. Clone size is stated in some rows and not others, as once, few, many or a class when expanded.

D	size	J	V	CDR3	DNA
.	.	TRBJ1-2	TRBV28	CASSFWVAQEASNYGYTF	TGTGCCAGCAGTTTTTGGGTAGCACAGGAGGCTTCTAACTATGGCTACACCTTC
.	.	TRBJ2-1	TRBV9	CASSPPGDTYNEQFF	TGTGCCAGCAGCCCACCCGGGGATACCTACAATGAGCAGTTCTTC
.	.	TRBJ2-3	TRBV4-1	CASSQKGSQTDTQYF	TGCGCCAGCAGCCAAAAGGGGTCTCAGACAGATACGCAGTATTTT
TRBD1	.	TRBJ2-2	TRBV19	CASSQGDAGELFF	TGTGCCAGTAGTCAGGGGGACGCCGGGGAGCTGTTTTTT
TRBD1	.	TRBJ1-2	TRBV19	CASTLQGQGSYGYTF	TGTGCCAGTACTCTCCAAGGACAGGGGTCCTATGGCTACACCTTC
.	.	TRBJ1-2	TRBV10-3	CASSQGNYGYTF	TGTGCCAGCTCCCAGGGGAACTATGGCTACACCTTC
.	.	TRBJ2-1	TRBV6-5	CASTNGEVEQFF	TGTGCCAGCACCAACGGGGAGGTTGAGCAGTTCTTC
TRBD2	.	TRBJ2-5	TRBV15	CATSRDSEGTSGEQETQYF	TGTGCCACCAGCAGAGATTCCGAAGGGACTAGCGGGGAGCAAGAGACCCAGTACTTC
TRBD1	.	TRBJ2-2	TRBV10-1	CASSSGTGGTGELFF	TGCGCCAGCAGCTCCGGGACAGGGGGGACCGGGGAGCTGTTTTTT
.	.	TRBJ2-1	TRBV5-1	CASSLLGAFSYNEQFF	TGCGCCAGCAGCTTGTTGGGGGCCTTTTCCTACAATGAGCAGTTCTTC
.	.	TRBJ1-1	TRBV5-1	CASSLASMNTEAFF	TGCGCCAGCAGCTTGGCGAGTATGAACACTGAAGCTTTCTTT
.	.	TRBJ2-2	TRBV5-1	CASSSHSTGELFF	TGCGCCAGCAGCTCCCATTCTACCGGGGAGCTGTTTTTT
.	.	TRBJ2-3	TRBV5-1	CATRRGLGSDTQYF	TGCGCCACCCGAAGGGGGTTAGGTTCAGATACGCAGTATTTT
.	.	TRBJ2-2	TRBV5-6	CASSLQGINTGELFF	TGTGCCAGCAGCTTACAGGGAATAAACACCGGGGAGCTGTTTTTT
TRBD1	.	TRBJ1-1	TRBV18	CASSRQGSNTEAFF	TGTGCCAGCTCCCGACAGGGATCGAACACTGAAGCTTTCTTT
.	.	TRBJ1-1	TRBV5-8	CASSLALRWSTEAFF	TGTGCCAGCAGCTTGGCTTTAAGGTGGAGCACTGAAGCTTTCTTT
.	.	TRBJ2-3	TRBV25-1	CASSEQWDTQYF	TGTGCCAGCAGTGAACAGTGGGATACGCAGTATTTT
.	.	TRBJ2-5	TRBV5-1	CASSPGALETQYF	TGCGCCAGCAGTCCCGGGGCCCTGGAGACCCAGTACTTC
.	.	TRBJ2-3	TRBV5-1	CASSLMRQGLPDTQYF	TGCGCCAGCAGCTTGATGCGTCAGGGGCTCCCAGATACGCAGTATTTT
.	.	TRBJ2-2	TRBV11-3	CASSLDGTTGELFF	TGTGCCAGCAGCTTAGATGGTACGACCGGGGAGCTGTTTTTT
.	.	TRBJ2-1	TRBV29-1	CSVGPYNEQFF	TGCAGCGTTGGACCCTACAATGAGCAGTTCTTC
.	.	TRBJ1-1	TRBV5-6	CASSFQTNTEAFF	TGTGCCAGCAGCTTCCAAACGAACACTGAAGCTTTCTTT
.	.	TRBJ2-1	TRBV4-1	CASSQGASSYNEQFF	TGCGCCAGCAGCCAAGGGGCCAGCTCCTACAATGAGCAGTTCTTC
.	.	TRBJ1-5	TRBV19	CASSSGRVGQPQHF	TGTGCCAGTAGTTCCGGCAGGGTAGGCCAGCCCCAGCATTTT
.	.	TRBJ2-5	TRBV4-1	CASSLYLQGYQEAQYF	TGCGCCAGCAGCTTATACCTACAGGGTTACCAAGAGGCCCAGTACTTC
.	.	TRBJ1-4	TRBV15	CATSRGEGSGKLFF	TGTGCCACCAGCAGGGGGGAAGGATCTGGAAAACTGTTTTTT
.	.	TRBJ2-7	TRBV6-1	CASSEGRQATYEQYF	TGTGCCAGCAGTGAAGGGCGACAGGCCACCTACGAGCAGTACTTC
TRBD2	.	TRBJ2-3	TRBV7-9	CASSRPSGGAGDTQYF	TGTGCCAGCAGCCGACCTAGCGGGGGGGCAGGAGATACGCAGTATTTT
TRBD2	once	TRBJ2-1	TRBV6-5	CASSRGTSGSNEQFF	TGTGCCAGCAGTCGAGGGACTAGCGGATCCAATGAGCAGTTCTTC
.	.	TRBJ1-2	TRBV28	CASSLLGTSGDYGYTF	TGTGCCAGCAGTTTACTCGGGACGTCTGGCGACTATGGCTACACCTTC